Presented here are 17 T cell receptor beta chains from one specimen sequenced in a study of blood T cell repertoires in COVID-19. The assay was immunoSEQ multiplex PCR, and TCRdb's table has in-frame clones only and misses some. Of 75,000 to 90,000 clones in the sample, 80% are singletons; the top ten hold about 11%. Specimen: peripheral blood. The origin of the receptors is a woman aged 40 to 49 with active or convalescent COVID-19.

This chain joins TRBV19 and TRBJ1-2; TRBD1 aligns across 8 bases. From germline, CDR1 is LNHDA and CDR2 SQIVND (reference sequence). V lost 8 bases to trimming and J lost 0 bases; unmatched junction nucleotides: 11. This CDR3 comprises 16 residues. CDR3 loop: CASSSWTGSSNYGYTF. Here the CDR3 DNA reads TGTGCCAGTTCCTCTTGGACAGGGAGCTCTAACTATGGCTACACCTTC.

This rearrangement joins TRBV6-5 to TRBJ2-1; a possible D gene is TRBD2 (7 bases). Trimming cost V 2 bases and J 6 bases, with 17 bases left between them. Germline V gives CDR1 MNHEY, CDR2 SVGAGI. CDR3 length equals 16 residues. CDR3 region: CASSYEVWGGINEQFF. CDR3 in DNA: TGTGCCAGCAGTTACGAGGTGTGGGGGGGCATCAATGAGCAGTTCTTC.

The chain employs TRBV29-1 and TRBJ2-7; TRBD2 matches 8 bases. The CDR3 consists of 14 residues. Per germline, CDR1 SQVTM and CDR2 ANQGSEA. J lost 5 bases, V lost 0 bases, and 6 bases had no gene match. DNA for the CDR3: TGCAGCGTTGAAGACTCCAGCGGGAGCGACGAGCAGTACTTC. Protein product: CSVEDSSGSDEQYF.

The chain is built from TRBV16 and TRBJ1-1, with 7 bases lining up with TRBD1. CDR1 is KGHSY and CDR2 is FQNENV in the germline V gene. V lost 3 bases and J lost 5; bases outside the gene matches: 3. The CDR3 is made up of 13 amino acids. CDR3 in DNA: TGTGCCAGCAGCCAGGCAGGGGGGACTGAAGCTTTCTTT. It encodes CASSQAGGTEAFF. The entire variable domain, with the rest obtained from reference TRBV16 and TRBJ1-1, is as follows: GEEVAQTPKHLVRGEGQKAKLYCAPIKGHSYVFWYQQVLKNEFKFLISFQNENVFDETGMPKERFSAKCLPNSPCSLEIQATKLEDSAVYFCASSQAGGTEAFFGQGTRLTVV.

The J gene is TRBJ2-5, the V gene TRBV10-3, with a tentative D call TRBD2 (6 bases). V lost 0 bases and J lost 5, with 13 bases in between. There are 15 residues in the CDR3. Germline values: CDR1 ENHRY, CDR2 SYGVKD. CDR3 protein: CAISESIRGRETQYF. The CDR3 nucleotides are TGTGCCATCAGTGAGTCGATTCGGGGGAGGGAGACCCAGTACTTC.

V and J are TRBV6-5 and TRBJ2-4; perhaps TRBD2 as D (6 bases). The CDR3 runs to 14 residues. Deletions cut 6 bases from V and 0 bases from J, with 9 bases between. CDR1 MNHEY and CDR2 SVGAGI come from the germline V gene. Written as DNA, the CDR3 is TGTGCCAGCAGGGACGGGGGAGCCAAAAACATTCAGTACTTC. As protein: CASRDGGAKNIQYF.

The chain recombines TRBV10-3 with TRBJ2-7, with D possibly being TRBD2 (5 bases). Germline CDR1 ENHRY, CDR2 SYGVKD. Trimming removed 0 bases from V and 9 bases from J, with 15 bases in between. The CDR3 totals 14 residues. The CDR3 nucleotides read TGTGCCATCAGTGAGTCGAGGGCTGGGAGCCGGCAGTACTTC. It is translated as CAISESRAGSRQYF.

The V gene is TRBV6-1, the J gene TRBJ2-5; D unresolved. The germline V and J ends were trimmed by 8 bases and 4 bases, with 8 bases remaining between them. Germline lookup yields CDR1 MNHNS and CDR2 SASEGT. This CDR3 is 11 amino acids long. Written as DNA, the CDR3 is TGTGCCAGCGGCCCGGGAGAGACCCAGTACTTC. Amino acid sequence: CASGPGETQYF.

J is TRBJ1-2 and V is TRBV4-3; 9 nucleotides line up with TRBD1. The CDR3 has 15 amino acids. Germline CDR1 LGHNA, CDR2 YSLEER. J lost 7 bases, V lost 0 bases, and 6 bases had no gene match. The CDR3, as DNA: TGCGCCAGCAGCCAAGAGTGGGGACAGGGATCTGGCTACACCTTC. Encoded protein: CASSQEWGQGSGYTF.

The chain joins TRBV28 to TRBJ1-4; 7 nucleotides align to TRBD1. The V gene end was trimmed by 6 bases and the J gene end by 8 bases; junction bases not matched to a gene: 9. This CDR3 region has 14 residues. From germline, CDR1 is MDHEN and CDR2 SYDVKM. The CDR3 protein is CASSAQGRREKLFF. The CDR3 DNA is TGTGCCAGCAGCGCACAGGGGAGGAGGGAAAAACTGTTTTTT.

Notes on this clone: Other DNA sequences within the sample encode an identical CDR3. The chain combines TRBV19 with TRBJ1-1, with 7 positions matching TRBD1. Germline CDR1 LNHDA, CDR2 SQIVND (reference sequence). V lost 6 bases, J lost 5 bases, and 6 bases stayed unmatched. The CDR3 is 13 residues long. CDR3 DNA sequence: TGTGCCAGTAGCCCGACAGGGCGGACTGAAGCTTTCTTT. Its protein is CASSPTGRTEAFF.

This clone appeared a single time. The gene calls are TRBV10-3 and TRBJ2-1; tentatively, D is TRBD1 (6 bases). CDR1 is ENHRY and CDR2 is SYGVKD in the germline V gene. V dropped 9 bases and J dropped 4 bases, with 16 bases sitting between them. The length of the CDR3 is 14 residues. The CDR3 DNA follows: TGTGCCATGTCCAGGGGTCTCGGATACAATGAGCAGTTCTTC. Translated: CAMSRGLGYNEQFF.

The chain's CDR3 is CASSPEGGGNQPQHF. CDR3 sequence (DNA): TGTGCCAGCAGCCCCGAGGGAGGGGGCAATCAGCCCCAGCATTTT. The chain combines TRBV9 with TRBJ1-5; D is possibly TRBD1 (5 bases). The CDR3 totals 15 residues. The germline gives CDR1 SGDLS, CDR2 YYNGEE. Trimming took 4 bases from V and 2 from J, leaving 13 bases between them. Using reference TRBV9 and TRBJ1-5 for the parts outside the CDR3, the full variable domain is DSGVTQTPKHLITATGQRVTLRCSPRSGDLSVYWYQQSLDQGLQFLIQYYNGEERAKGNILERFSAQQFPDLHSELNLSSLELGDSALYFCASSPEGGGNQPQHFGDGTRLSIL.

The chain recombines TRBV18 with TRBJ2-5; TRBD1 aligns across 8 bases. This CDR3 contains 15 residues. The V gene's germline CDR1 is KGHSH and CDR2 LQKENI. With V trimmed by 3 bases and J by 2 bases, 5 bases remained unmatched. The CDR3 here is CASSPTGVSQETQYF. DNA for the CDR3: TGTGCCAGCTCACCGACAGGGGTATCACAAGAGACCCAGTACTTC.

Comments on this clone: One junction end disagrees with the germline gene, perhaps due to a read error. Here the CDR3 reads CASSPGTSKTDTQYF. The DNA of the CDR3 is TGTGCTAGCAGCCCAGGGACTAGTAAAACAGATACGCAGTATTTT. The chain combines TRBV7-7 with TRBJ2-3, with TRBD2 matching 8 bases. Germline lookup yields CDR1 SSHAT and CDR2 FNYEAQ (reference sequence). The CDR3 covers 15 residues.

This chain uses TRBV29-1 with TRBJ2-7; 12 nucleotides align to TRBD1. V lost 6 bases to trimming and J lost 5 bases; unmatched junction nucleotides: 5. The germline gives CDR1 SQVTM, CDR2 ANQGSEA. CDR3 size: 13 residues. Written as DNA, the CDR3 is TGCAGCGTCCGGGACAGGGGGCGCGACGAGCAGTACTTC. This codes for CSVRDRGRDEQYF.

V and J are TRBV5-1 and TRBJ1-5; 10 positions agree with TRBD1. CDR1 and CDR2 from the germline V gene are SGHRS and YFSETQ. Trimming cost V 4 bases and J 4 bases; bases outside gene matches: 5. CDR3 length equals 15 residues. The CDR3 DNA reads as TGCGCCAGCAGCCCCGGGACAGGGGCTAATCAGCCCCAGCATTTT. Translated, it gives CASSPGTGANQPQHF.